The next 25 T cell receptor beta chains were all read from a single sample in a study of control samples from healthy donors and cancer patients. Only in-frame clones appear in the TCRdb table, and some are missing; sequencing was by immunoSEQ multiplex PCR. The sample comprises around 100,000 clones, approximately 90% of which are singletons, and less than 2.5% rests with the top ten. Sample: blood. These TCRs come from a woman aged 18-29 years in good health.

The rearrangement links TRBV4-2 to TRBJ2-3; 10 nucleotides align to TRBD2. CDR1 is LGHNA, CDR2 YNFKEQ, per germline. The length of the CDR3 is 18 residues. V trimming: 0 bases; J trimming: 0 bases; junction bases outside the gene matches: 6. The DNA of the CDR3 is TGTGCCAGCAGCCAAGAGGGTAGCGGGGGGTCTAGCACAGATACGCAGTATTTT. Translation: CASSQEGSGGSSTDTQYF.

V is TRBV28 and J is TRBJ2-7; no clear D. The CDR3 is made up of 13 amino acids. In germline, CDR1 is MDHEN, CDR2 SYDVKM. V shed 2 bases and J shed 3 bases, with 8 bases lying between them. CDR3 protein: CASSLEAVYEQYF. DNA of the CDR3: TGTGCCAGCAGTTTAGAGGCCGTCTACGAGCAGTACTTC.

This sequence joins TRBV19 and TRBJ1-2; 7 bases agree with TRBD1. The junction had 5 bases not matched to a gene; V was cut back by 5 bases and J by 5 bases. The CDR3 length is 13 residues. Germline-derived CDR1 and CDR2 are LNHDA and SQIVND (reference sequence). DNA of the CDR3: TGTGCCAGTAGTCAACAGGGGTGGTATGGCTACACCTTC. Amino acids: CASSQQGWYGYTF.

V gene TRBV18 combines with J gene TRBJ1-1; D gene unclear. CDR1 KGHSH and CDR2 LQKENI come from the germline V gene. The CDR3 has 13 residues. With 6 bases removed from V and 0 bases from J, the gap between germline ends came to 8 bases. Here the CDR3 DNA reads TGTGCCAGCTCCCCGGCATTGAACACTGAAGCTTTCTTT. This codes for CASSPALNTEAFF.

The chain couples TRBV12-3 or TRBV12-4 to TRBJ1-1; D not certain. Trimming stripped 3 bases from V and 4 bases from J, with 6 bases between. The CDR3 covers 12 residues. CDR3 loop: CASSFVPTEAFF. In nucleotides, the CDR3 is TGTGCCAGCAGTTTCGTGCCCACTGAAGCTTTCTTT.

The chain carries TRBV19 and TRBJ2-6; TRBD1 matches 9 bases. Germline values: CDR1 LNHDA, CDR2 SQIVND (reference sequence). The CDR3 contains 17 residues. V trimming: 4 bases; J trimming: 1 base; junction bases outside the gene matches: 5. The CDR3: CASSNYRGRSGANVLTF. DNA of the CDR3: TGTGCCAGTAGTAATTACAGGGGGCGGTCTGGGGCCAACGTCCTGACTTTC.

The chain recombines TRBV4-1 with TRBJ2-3; TRBD2 matches at 7 bases. Germline V gene lookup returns CDR1 MGHRA and CDR2 YSYEKL. CDR3 size: 14 residues. Losses at the gene ends were 0 bases for V and 4 bases for J; bases not matched to a gene: 1. CDR3 coding DNA: TGCGCCAGCAGCCAAGAACGGGGGGCAGATACGCAGTATTTT. It specifies CASSQERGADTQYF.

The chain uses TRBV19 and TRBJ2-1; the D gene is possibly TRBD1 (6 bases). CDR1 LNHDA and CDR2 SQIVND come from the germline V gene (reference sequence). This CDR3 spans 12 amino acids. Trimming shortened V by 4 bases and J by 9 bases, and 10 bases separated the two germline ends. The CDR3 reads CASSRGRLEQFF. The CDR3 nucleotides read TGTGCCAGTAGTAGGGGGCGTCTTGAGCAGTTCTTC.

This chain joins TRBV6-2 or TRBV6-3 and TRBJ2-7; no clear D gene. The CDR3 covers 14 residues. The V gene lost 0 bases and the J gene lost 0 bases, with 6 bases spanning the gap. Germline values: CDR1 MNHEY, CDR2 SVGEGT. CDR3 amino acids: CASSYSTNSYEQYF. CDR3 nucleotide sequence: TGTGCCAGCAGTTACTCGACAAACTCCTACGAGCAGTACTTC.

V usage is TRBV7-9 and J usage is TRBJ2-7, with D possibly matching TRBD1 (6 bases). The length of the CDR3 is 14 residues. Trimming cost V 4 bases and J 3 bases, with 13 bases left between them. Germline V gene sequence: CDR1 SEHNR, CDR2 FQNEAQ (reference sequence). CDR3 in DNA: TGTGCCAGCAGCTCCCCGGGACAATTCTACGAGCAGTACTTC. Its translation is CASSSPGQFYEQYF.

This clone was seen just once. The chain uses TRBV24-1 and TRBJ2-5; no reliable D call. The CDR3 is 15 amino acids. Germline V gene lookup returns CDR1 KGHDR and CDR2 SFDVKD. V shed 1 base and J shed 5 bases, with 13 bases lying between them. CDR3 loop: CATSDFPDTWETQYF. CDR3 DNA sequence: TGTGCCACCAGTGATTTCCCAGATACCTGGGAGACCCAGTACTTC.

The V and J genes are TRBV4-3 and TRBJ2-1; the match to TRBD1 covers 8 bases. The ends lost 1 base at V and 8 bases at J; junction bases unmatched: 13. The germline CDR1 and CDR2 sequences are LGHNA and YSLEER. The CDR3 has 17 amino acids. The CDR3: CASSQVNRTGKFHEQFF. The CDR3 bases are TGCGCCAGCAGCCAAGTTAACCGGACAGGGAAGTTTCATGAGCAGTTCTTC.

The V and J genes are TRBV27 and TRBJ2-7; 9 positions agree with TRBD1. The germline V gene has CDR1 MNHEY and CDR2 SMNVEV (reference sequence). V dropped 6 bases and J dropped 3; count of bases not matched to a gene: 3. CDR3 length: 13 residues. CDR3 protein: CASSGTGNYEQYF. Here the CDR3 DNA reads TGTGCCAGCAGCGGGACAGGGAACTACGAGCAGTACTTC.

The J gene is TRBJ2-5, the V gene TRBV7-2; D gene uncertain. V was pared by 7 bases and J by 1 base, with 13 bases between. Germline V gene sequence: CDR1 SGHTA, CDR2 FQGNSA. This CDR3 comprises 14 residues. The CDR3 here is CASTLGVGQETQYF. CDR3 coding DNA: TGTGCCAGCACTCTCGGAGTGGGCCAAGAGACCCAGTACTTC. Combining the CDR3 with reference TRBV7-2 and TRBJ2-5 gives the whole variable domain GAGVSQSPSNKVTEKGKDVELRCDPISGHTALYWYRQSLGQGLEFLIYFQGNSAPDKSGLPSDRFSAERTGGSVSTLTIQRTQQEDSAVYLCASTLGVGQETQYFGPGTRLLVL.

The chain couples TRBV4-1 to TRBJ2-7; 9 nucleotides align to TRBD2. The CDR3 runs 14 residues. Germline loops: CDR1 MGHRA, CDR2 YSYEKL. V gave up 1 base and J gave up 4 bases; unmatched junction bases: 2. CDR3 coding DNA: TGCGCCAGCAGCCAAGTAGCGGGAGAATACGAGCAGTACTTC. Translated, it gives CASSQVAGEYEQYF.

The rearrangement joins TRBV15 to TRBJ2-1; D is possibly TRBD2 (6 bases). The CDR3 loop spans 15 amino acids. CDR1 LNHNV and CDR2 YYDKDF come from the germline V gene (reference sequence). With 0 bases removed from V and 9 bases from J, the gap between germline ends came to 15 bases. The CDR3 nucleotides are TGTGCCACCAGCAGAGAGGCTTTGGCGGGAACTGAGCAGTTCTTC. It encodes CATSREALAGTEQFF.

As DNA, the CDR3 is TGTGCCAGCAGCGCAATAGGAAAGGTCTTCGACAATCAGCCCCAGCATTTT. Translated, it gives CASSAIGKVFDNQPQHF. The genes are TRBV27 and TRBJ1-5, with no clear D. The CDR3 runs to 17 residues. The V gene's germline CDR1 is MNHEY and CDR2 SMNVEV (reference sequence). Deletions cut 6 bases from V and 3 bases from J, with 21 bases between.

The genes are TRBV7-2 and TRBJ2-4; D might be TRBD2 (5 bases). The CDR3 runs to 17 residues. Germline CDR1 SGHTA, CDR2 FQGNSA. V was shortened by 0 bases and J by 0 bases, with 12 bases between the two germline ends. For the CDR3, the DNA is TGTGCCAGCAGCTTAGCTGGAGGTTCCCCAGCCAAAAACATTCAGTACTTC. It encodes CASSLAGGSPAKNIQYF.

This rearrangement joins TRBV7-6 to TRBJ2-3; D might be TRBD1 or TRBD2, each matching 5 bases. V lost 1 base, J lost 6 bases, and 17 bases lay in between. From germline, CDR1 is SGHVS and CDR2 FNYEAQ. The CDR3 has 16 residues. The CDR3 reads CASSLGSGAPVDTQYF. The CDR3 DNA reads TGTGCCAGCAGCTTAGGTTCCGGGGCCCCTGTGGATACGCAGTATTTT.

The genes are TRBV11-2 and TRBJ2-2; D gene unclear. Trimming pared 0 bases from V and 2 bases from J, leaving 10 bases between. The CDR3 has 16 amino acids. CDR1 and CDR2 (germline): SGHAT, FQNNGV. As DNA, the CDR3 is TGTGCCAGCAGCTTAGAAGGCGTTGGTAACACCGGGGAGCTGTTTTTT. Protein sequence: CASSLEGVGNTGELFF.

The chain uses TRBV5-8 and TRBJ1-5; 8 bases map to TRBD1. Germline CDR1 and CDR2: SGHTS and YDEGEE. V lost 0 bases, J lost 2 bases, and 4 bases stayed unmatched. The CDR3 has 16 amino acids. CDR3 in DNA: TGTGCCAGCAGCTTGGTCTTGGGACAGGGCAATCAGCCCCAGCATTTT. It codes for CASSLVLGQGNQPQHF.

The genes are TRBV6-4 and TRBJ1-5, with TRBD1 matching over 9 bases. Trimming cost V 6 bases and J 4 bases; bases outside gene matches: 7. CDR1 is MRHNA and CDR2 is SNTAGT in the germline V gene. The CDR3 consists of 15 residues. CDR3 loop: CASSLNGQGNQPQHF. The CDR3 DNA reads TGTGCCAGCAGCCTAAACGGACAGGGGAATCAGCCCCAGCATTTT.

The chain couples TRBV11-1 to TRBJ1-1; 8 bases fit TRBD1. V dropped 3 bases and J dropped 5; count of bases not matched to a gene: 5. The CDR3 has 14 amino acids. CDR1 and CDR2 from the germline V gene are SGHAT and FQDESV (reference sequence). The CDR3 DNA sequence: TGTGCCAGCAGCTTTGACAGGGGAGGAACTGAAGCTTTCTTT. Its protein product is CASSFDRGGTEAFF.

The CDR3 DNA reads as TGTGCCAGCAGCCCCCGGGACCGGTCACGGTTCTTC. Amino acids: CASSPRDRSRFF. The chain combines TRBV7-8 with TRBJ2-1; perhaps D is TRBD1 or TRBD2 (5 bases each). V shed 5 bases and J shed 15 bases, with 17 bases lying between them. The CDR3 consists of 12 residues. Per the germline V gene, CDR1 is SGHVS and CDR2 is FQNEAQ.

This chain uses TRBV29-1 with TRBJ1-2, with a possible D match to TRBD1 (5 bases). Trimming left V 4 bases short and J 4 bases short, with 10 bases between. CDR1 is SQVTM, CDR2 ANQGSEA, per germline. The CDR3 extends over 12 amino acids. The CDR3: CSVGGGTYGYTF. CDR3 bases: TGCAGCGTTGGGGGCGGGACCTATGGCTACACCTTC.